Presented here are 7 T cell receptor beta chains from one specimen sequenced in a study of human T cells and chemical hapten exposure. Time point described: pre-sensitization, week 0. This sample's treatment: therapeutic diphenylcyclopropenone sensitization with weekly scalp DPC. Each CDR3 protein is one row after TCRdb ran MiXCR on the RACE reads. Found here are 95,000 to 150,000 distinct CDR3 sequences, roughly 14% of them singletons; the top ten hold 2.8%. The sequences come from whole blood, collected in connection with sensitization to the hapten diphenylcyclopropenone (DPC). These receptors all come from a woman younger than 35 with alopecia areata. Some clones in this sample may be carry-over from other donors' samples.

The chain carries TRBV7-9 and TRBJ2-7; D unclear. The CDR3 contains 14 residues. Trimming shortened V by 5 bases and J by 2 bases, and 13 bases separated the two germline ends. Germline loops: CDR1 SEHNR, CDR2 FQNEAQ (reference sequence). For the CDR3, the DNA is TGTGCCAGCAGCCACGGAAACGCCGCCTACGAGCAGTACTTC. Protein product: CASSHGNAAYEQYF.

The chain has TRBV11-3 and TRBJ2-7, with D possibly TRBD2 on 6 matching bases. The CDR3 contains 14 residues. Per the germline V gene, CDR1 is SGHNT and CDR2 is YENEEA. Trimming pared 7 bases from V and 6 bases from J, leaving 19 bases between. The CDR3 sequence is CASTQGGVTGEQYF. The DNA for the CDR3 is TGTGCCAGCACCCAAGGCGGGGTGACTGGCGAGCAGTACTTC.

In this sample, this clonotype turned up many times. This sequence joins TRBV7-6 and TRBJ1-1; 10 bases are shared with TRBD1. CDR3 length: 15 residues. CDR1 is SGHVS and CDR2 is FNYEAQ in the germline V gene. Trimming cost V 3 bases and J 3 bases; bases outside gene matches: 4. In DNA form, the CDR3 reads TGTGCCAGCAGCTTCAGGACAGGGGGTGACACTGAAGCTTTCTTT. Translating gives CASSFRTGGDTEAFF.

This clonotype was observed at least ten times. This sequence joins TRBV6-6 and TRBJ2-5, with 11 nucleotides matching TRBD1. The germline gives CDR1 MNHNY, CDR2 SVGAGI (reference sequence). With 6 bases clipped from V and 2 bases from J, the junction kept 11 bases outside the gene matches. The CDR3 spans 17 residues. CDR3: CASRLGQGAQAQETQYF. The CDR3 DNA follows: TGTGCCAGCAGACTCGGACAGGGGGCACAAGCACAAGAGACCCAGTACTTC.

In this sample, this clonotype turned up many times. The chain is built from TRBV3-1 and TRBJ1-4, with D possibly being TRBD1 (5 bases). Trimming removed 0 bases from V and 10 bases from J, with 12 bases in between. Germline loops: CDR1 LGHDT, CDR2 YNNKEL (reference sequence). The length of the CDR3 is 14 residues. The CDR3, as DNA: TGTGCCAGCAGCCAAGATGCAGGTCAGGGAAAACTGTTTTTT. Translating it yields CASSQDAGQGKLFF.

The rearrangement links TRBV11-3 to TRBJ2-7; TRBD1 agrees at 10 bases. The J segment lost 2 bases and the V segment lost 5 bases, leaving 6 bases of the junction unmatched. The CDR3 spans 15 residues. Germline V lookup: CDR1 SGHNT, CDR2 YENEEA. CDR3 residues: CASSPGTGAPYEQYF. The CDR3 bases are TGTGCCAGCAGCCCCGGGACAGGGGCCCCCTACGAGCAGTACTTC.

There are a few counts of this clonotype. This chain joins TRBV6-2 or TRBV6-3 and TRBJ1-2, with 8 bases lining up with TRBD1. V shed 7 bases and J 2 bases; nucleotides not matched to a gene: 15. Per germline, CDR1 MNHEY and CDR2 SVGEGT. The CDR3 has 17 residues. The CDR3 DNA reads TGTGCCAGCACCAACAGGGGGGCTAAGTTACGCAACTATGGCTACACCTTC. Residues: CASTNRGAKLRNYGYTF.